These 10 T cell receptor beta chains were sequenced from one sample in a study of blood T cell repertoires in COVID-19. Data came from immunoSEQ multiplex PCR; TCRdb stores just in-frame clones and leaves some out. The top ten hold around 2% of the sample, which has hundreds of thousands of clones, 88% seen once. Sequenced input: PBMCs or T cells enriched from blood (not recorded which). These receptor sequences come from an older woman in a cohort exposed to, infected with or recovered from COVID-19 (not recorded which).

CDR3: CSATEREPYNEQFF. CDR3 bases: TGCAGTGCTACTGAGCGGGAGCCTTACAATGAGCAGTTCTTC. The chain links TRBV20-1 to TRBJ2-1; 8 positions agree with TRBD2. V was pared by 4 bases and J by 4 bases, with 6 bases of the junction left unmatched. The CDR3 loop spans 14 amino acids. Germline CDR1 reads DFQATT; CDR2 reads SNEGSKA (reference sequence).

This chain links TRBV6-5 with TRBJ2-1; 9 bases agree with TRBD2. Germline CDR1 reads MNHEY; CDR2 reads SVGAGI. Unmatched junction bases numbered 9, after V lost 7 bases and J lost 5 bases. This CDR3 contains 15 residues. As DNA, the CDR3 is TGTGCCAGCACCTACAGGGTAGCGGGAGACAATGAGCAGTTCTTC. Protein: CASTYRVAGDNEQFF.

The rearrangement links TRBV18 to TRBJ1-1; possible D gene TRBD1, 5 bases. Per the germline V gene, CDR1 is KGHSH and CDR2 is LQKENI. The CDR3 sequence is 15 residues long. V was shortened by 3 bases and J by 4 bases, with 15 bases between the two germline ends. CDR3 in amino acids: CASSPRSGGGTEAFF. The CDR3 region has the DNA TGTGCCAGCTCACCCCGGAGCGGGGGTGGCACTGAAGCTTTCTTT.

The chain links TRBV28 to TRBJ1-3, with no clear D. Germline V lookup: CDR1 MDHEN, CDR2 SYDVKM. The CDR3 consists of 10 residues. Trimming took off 8 bases at V and 3 bases at J, with 2 bases between the two ends. In DNA, the CDR3 is TGTGCCAGCCATGGAAACACCATATATTTT. Encoded protein: CASHGNTIYF.

This chain joins TRBV7-3 and TRBJ2-7; TRBD1 agrees at 8 bases. J lost 3 bases, V lost 5 bases, and 3 bases had no gene match. The CDR3 extends over 13 amino acids. CDR1 and CDR2 (germline): SGHTA, FQGTGA. CDR3 sequence reads: CASSRDRRYEQYF. The CDR3 nucleotides are TGTGCCAGCAGCCGGGACAGGCGCTACGAGCAGTACTTC.

The genes are TRBV11-2 and TRBJ2-7; 10 bases are a match to TRBD1. Losses at the gene ends were 1 base for V and 4 bases for J; bases not matched to a gene: 4. The CDR3 spans 15 residues. Per germline, CDR1 SGHAT and CDR2 FQNNGV. CDR3 loop: CASSLGDRGRYEQYF. The CDR3 bases are TGTGCCAGCAGCTTAGGGGACAGGGGTAGGTACGAGCAGTACTTC.

This chain links TRBV24-1 with TRBJ2-3; D perhaps matches TRBD2 (6 bases). CDR1 KGHDR and CDR2 SFDVKD come from the germline V gene. The CDR3 totals 10 residues. Trimming left V 9 bases short and J 7 bases short, with 7 bases between. The CDR3 DNA reads as TGTGCCACCGGGGGGAATACGCAGTATTTT. It yields the protein CATGGNTQYF.

The rearrangement joins TRBV20-1 to TRBJ2-5; D unclear. The CDR3 sequence is 10 residues long. CDR1 and CDR2 (germline): DFQATT, SNEGSKA (reference sequence). The CDR3 DNA is TGCATGCCTAGCCAAGAGACCCAGTACTTC. This translates into CMPSQETQYF.

The rearrangement links TRBV19 to TRBJ2-1; possibly TRBD2 for D (7 bases). The germline gives CDR1 LNHDA, CDR2 SQIVND (reference sequence). The CDR3 spans 17 residues. Trimming pared 6 bases from V and 1 base from J, leaving 19 bases between. DNA for the CDR3: TGTGCCAGTAGCCCGGGGGGCATTATCCAATCCTACAATGAGCAGTTCTTC. This sequence encodes CASSPGGIIQSYNEQFF.

The V and J genes are TRBV27 and TRBJ2-3, with 10 bases fitting TRBD2. There are 15 residues in the CDR3. CDR1 is MNHEY, CDR2 SMNVEV, per germline (reference sequence). V dropped 3 bases and J dropped 6; count of bases not matched to a gene: 6. Written as DNA, the CDR3 is TGTGCCAGCAGTTTCCAACTAGCGGGATCGGATACGCAGTATTTT. Amino acids: CASSFQLAGSDTQYF.